This T cell receptor (beta chain) was recovered during a study of T cell responses to AZD1222 COVID-19 vaccine. Whole-study context: It was second doses at about 4 or about 12 weeks that were pooled. The study's findings and limits: Baseline seropositivity occurred in only a handful of AZD1222 recipients. The donors showed a predominance of white British ancestry and of females, with possible underestimation of clonal diversity.

Germline loops: CDR1 SGHNT, CDR2 YYREEE (reference sequence). V gave up 2 bases and J gave up 0 bases, with 5 bases separating them. The CDR3 runs to 13 residues. Only in-frame clones appear in the TCRdb table, and some are missing; sequencing was by immunoSEQ multiplex PCR. The repertoire holds over 140,000 clones, with approximately 92% as singletons. Concerning this clone: The antigen is not known.

This material consisted of peripheral blood, taken on day 0 of AZD1222 vaccination. The sequence was collected from an adult in good health. The chain combines TRBV5-4 with TRBJ1-1; D is unclear. The CDR3 region is CASSFRVNTEAFF. The DNA for the CDR3 is TGTGCCAGCAGCTTCCGTGTGAACACTGAAGCTTTCTTT. The variable domain in full, completed from reference TRBV5-4 and TRBJ1-1, reads ETGVTQSPTHLIKTRGQQVTLRCSSQSGHNTVSWYQQALGQGPQFIFQYYREEENGRGNFPPRFSGLQFPNYSSELNVNALELDDSALYLCASSFRVNTEAFFGQGTRLTVV.